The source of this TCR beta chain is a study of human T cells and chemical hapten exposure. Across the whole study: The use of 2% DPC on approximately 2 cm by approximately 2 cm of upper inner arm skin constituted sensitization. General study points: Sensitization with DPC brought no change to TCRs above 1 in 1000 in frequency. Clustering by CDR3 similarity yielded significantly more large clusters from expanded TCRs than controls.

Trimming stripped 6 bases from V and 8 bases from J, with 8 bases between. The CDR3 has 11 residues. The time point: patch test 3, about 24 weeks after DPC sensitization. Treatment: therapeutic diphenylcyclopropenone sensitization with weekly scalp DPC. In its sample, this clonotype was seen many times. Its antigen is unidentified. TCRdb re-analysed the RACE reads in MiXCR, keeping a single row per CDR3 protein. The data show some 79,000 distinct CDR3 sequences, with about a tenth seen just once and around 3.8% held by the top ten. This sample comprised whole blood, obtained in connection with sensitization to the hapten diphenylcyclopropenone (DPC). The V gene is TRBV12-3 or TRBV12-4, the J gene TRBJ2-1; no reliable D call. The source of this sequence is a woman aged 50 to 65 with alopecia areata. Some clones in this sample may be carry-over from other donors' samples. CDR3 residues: CASSRMYEQFF. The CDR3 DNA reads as TGTGCCAGCAGCCGTATGTATGAGCAGTTCTTC.